One sample yielded the 21 T cell receptor beta chains listed below, sequenced in a study of blood T cells in healthy people across ages. A second roughly 6 to 12 cycle PCR used barcoded and J-beta primers. TCRdb processed the 5' RACE reads anew with MiXCR; each CDR3 protein has one entry. Seen here are 1.5 million to 1.9 million distinct CDR3 sequences, about 45% observed once, and the top ten hold about 4.1%. Sequenced material: blood. All receptors come from a woman aged 18-35 years in good health.

This chain joins TRBV6-2 or TRBV6-3 and TRBJ1-2; TRBD1 agrees at 7 bases. Germline V CDR1 and CDR2: MNHEY, SVGEGT. The CDR3 is made up of 17 amino acids. After removal of 2 bases from V and 4 bases from J, the junction contained 13 bases not matched to a gene. The CDR3 reads CASSYETGKERAYGYTF. The DNA of the CDR3 is TGTGCCAGCAGTTACGAGACAGGGAAGGAGCGGGCCTATGGCTACACCTTC.

The rearrangement joins TRBV12-3 or TRBV12-4 to TRBJ2-3; no firm D call. The CDR3 is made up of 15 amino acids. Trimming removed 1 base at V and 6 bases at J, with 14 bases between. The CDR3 bases are TGTGCCAGCAGTTTAGTTAGGCCAAGGTCGGATACGCAGTATTTT. Protein sequence: CASSLVRPRSDTQYF.

This clonotype showed up just a few times. V usage is TRBV20-1 and J usage is TRBJ1-2; TRBD1 might be the D (5 bases). Germline-derived CDR1 and CDR2 are DFQATT and SNEGSKA (reference sequence). The CDR3 is made up of 15 amino acids. V was pared by 1 base and J by 5 bases, with 17 bases between. The CDR3 region is CSARGTRDRLYGYTF. In DNA, the CDR3 is TGCAGTGCTAGAGGGACCCGGGACCGACTTTATGGCTACACCTTC.

As to this clonotype: An end of the junction differs from the germline gene, which may be a read error. The gene calls are TRBV6-2 or TRBV6-3 and TRBJ1-2, with 8 bases matching TRBD1. CDR3 length: 15 residues. CDR1 is MNHEY, CDR2 SVGEGT, per germline. The CDR3 nucleotides read TGTGCCAGCAGCCCCGCGAGACAGGGGATCTACGAGCAGTCCTTC. Amino acids: CASSPARQGIYEQSF.

This clonotype turned up a few times. V usage is TRBV10-3 and J usage is TRBJ2-5; TRBD1 matches at 8 bases. Trimming removed 3 bases from V and 5 bases from J; junction bases left unmatched: 8. Germline CDR1 ENHRY, CDR2 SYGVKD. There are 15 residues in the CDR3. The CDR3 loop reads CAISDRGQAWETQYF. CDR3 in DNA: TGTGCCATCAGTGACCGGGGACAGGCCTGGGAGACCCAGTACTTC.

The chain carries TRBV4-3 and TRBJ1-4; 12 bases line up with TRBD1. The germline gives CDR1 LGHNA, CDR2 YSLEER. Trimming cost V 3 bases and J 5 bases; bases outside gene matches: 1. The CDR3 has 15 amino acids. The DNA for the CDR3 is TGCGCCAGCAGCCAGGGACAGGGGGCAAATGAAAAACTGTTTTTT. Protein sequence: CASSQGQGANEKLFF.

The rearrangement uses TRBV6-1 and TRBJ2-5; 12 nucleotides match TRBD2. Trimming removed 8 bases from V and 5 bases from J; junction bases left unmatched: 18. The germline V gene encodes CDR1 MNHNS and CDR2 SASEGT. The CDR3 consists of 18 residues. This chain's CDR3 is CASSTGLTSGGFQETQYF. As DNA, the CDR3 is TGTGCCAGCTCCACGGGGCTGACTAGCGGGGGTTTCCAGGAGACCCAGTACTTC.

This clonotype has only a few counts. The chain has TRBV4-1 and TRBJ2-1, with TRBD2 matching over 10 bases. Unmatched junction bases numbered 6, after V lost 0 bases and J lost 4 bases. The germline CDR1 and CDR2 sequences are MGHRA and YSYEKL. The CDR3 spans 17 residues. The CDR3 coding sequence is TGCGCCAGCAGCCAAGAAAGCGGGGGGGCAGGGTACAATGAGCAGTTCTTC. Protein sequence: CASSQESGGAGYNEQFF.

There are a few counts of this clonotype. The V gene is TRBV7-9, the J gene TRBJ2-5; D remains unclear. Germline-derived CDR1 and CDR2 are SEHNR and FQNEAQ (reference sequence). Trimming stripped 3 bases from V and 5 bases from J, with 16 bases between. The CDR3 covers 15 residues. The CDR3 protein is CASSLDVGFSETQYF. The CDR3 coding sequence is TGTGCCAGCAGCTTGGATGTAGGGTTTAGCGAGACCCAGTACTTC.

The rearrangement uses TRBV5-5 and TRBJ1-2, with TRBD1 matching over 9 bases. With V trimmed by 2 bases and J by 3 bases, 8 bases remained unmatched. In germline, CDR1 is SGHKS, CDR2 YYEKEE (reference sequence). The CDR3 sequence is 16 residues long. The CDR3 DNA sequence: TGTGCCAGCAGCTTTCTGGGGACAGGGAAGGACTATGGCTACACCTTC. Protein product: CASSFLGTGKDYGYTF.

The chain combines TRBV5-1 with TRBJ1-2; TRBD1 agrees at 7 bases. The V and J ends lost 1 base and 3 bases, in that order; junction bases with no gene match: 3. The germline CDR1 and CDR2 sequences are SGHRS and YFSETQ. The CDR3 has 14 residues. The CDR3 DNA is TGCGCCAGCAGCTTGACCAGGGGGGACTATGGCTACACCTTC. Its protein product is CASSLTRGDYGYTF.

The V gene is TRBV2, the J gene TRBJ1-2; D remains ambiguous. The germline gives CDR1 SNHLY, CDR2 FYNNEI. The V gene lost 6 bases and the J gene lost 3 bases, with 17 bases spanning the gap. The CDR3 is 15 amino acids. The CDR3 is CASSLALGSDYGYTF. The CDR3, as DNA: TGTGCCAGCAGCCTTGCCCTAGGATCCGACTATGGCTACACCTTC.

The V gene is TRBV27, the J gene TRBJ2-3; 11 bases agree with TRBD2. The length of the CDR3 is 16 residues. With V trimmed by 1 base and J by 4 bases, 4 bases remained unmatched. CDR1 and CDR2 from the germline V gene are MNHEY and SMNVEV (reference sequence). The CDR3 protein is CASSLWASGRSDTQYF. Written as DNA, the CDR3 is TGTGCCAGCAGTTTATGGGCTAGCGGGAGGTCAGATACGCAGTATTTT.

The chain carries TRBV20-1 and TRBJ2-7, with D hard to call. The germline V gene has CDR1 DFQATT and CDR2 SNEGSKA (reference sequence). Between the trimmed V and J ends, which lost 0 bases and 7 bases, there was a span of 19 bases. CDR3 size: 15 residues. The CDR3: CSARDGPISYNEQYF. CDR3 coding DNA: TGCAGTGCTAGAGATGGTCCTATCTCCTACAATGAGCAGTACTTC.

V gene TRBV5-4 combines with J gene TRBJ2-7; weak D call: TRBD1 (6 bases). Germline V gene data show CDR1 as SGHNT and CDR2 as YYREEE (reference sequence). The CDR3 is made up of 16 amino acids. Trimming pared 0 bases from V and 3 bases from J, leaving 16 bases between. This CDR3 reads CASSLGKTGFVYEQYF. The CDR3 nucleotides read TGTGCCAGCAGCTTGGGGAAAACAGGGTTTGTCTACGAGCAGTACTTC.

The rearrangement joins TRBV7-9 to TRBJ2-7; a weak D match, TRBD1 (9 bases). Germline V gene lookup returns CDR1 SEHNR and CDR2 FQNEAQ (reference sequence). V was clipped by 8 bases and J by 2 bases, with 22 bases between them. There are 16 residues in the CDR3. DNA of the CDR3: TGTGCCAGCGAGGCGGGGGGACAGGGTCTTACCTACGAGCAGTACTTC. Translated: CASEAGGQGLTYEQYF. The full variable domain, completed using reference TRBV7-9 and TRBJ2-7, is DTGVSQNPRHKITKRGQNVTFRCDPISEHNRLYWYRQTLGQGPEFLTYFQNEAQLEKSRLLSDRFSAERPKGSFSTLEIQRTEQGDSAMYLCASEAGGQGLTYEQYFGPGTRLTVT.

The gene calls are TRBV7-9 and TRBJ1-1, with 7 nucleotides matching TRBD1. CDR1 is SEHNR and CDR2 is FQNEAQ in the germline V gene (reference sequence). The V and J ends lost 5 bases and 1 base, in that order; junction bases with no gene match: 7. This CDR3 is 15 amino acids long. CDR3 region: CASSPKGTANTEAFF. The CDR3 bases are TGTGCCAGCAGCCCGAAGGGGACAGCGAACACTGAAGCTTTCTTT.

V and J are TRBV10-3 and TRBJ1-6; 7 bases line up with TRBD1. Germline V lookup: CDR1 ENHRY, CDR2 SYGVKD. The CDR3 loop spans 13 amino acids. V gave up 7 bases and J gave up 11 bases; unmatched junction bases: 8. As DNA, the CDR3 is TGTGCCATCACAGAGACAGGGATTACACCCCTCCACTTT. It encodes CAITETGITPLHF.

V is TRBV19 and J is TRBJ1-5; TRBD1 matches 7 bases. J lost 8 bases, V lost 9 bases, and 16 bases had no gene match. This CDR3 comprises 15 residues. Germline V gene sequence: CDR1 LNHDA, CDR2 SQIVND (reference sequence). The CDR3 sequence: CASRDGTATVEPQHF. The CDR3 DNA reads as TGTGCCAGCAGAGACGGGACAGCTACGGTGGAGCCCCAGCATTTT.

For this clonotype: At one of its ends the junction is not consistent with the germline gene, which may arise from a read error. This chain connects TRBV6-6 to TRBJ2-4; D possibly corresponds to TRBD1 (6 bases). Germline V gene lookup returns CDR1 MNHNY and CDR2 SVGAGI (reference sequence). The CDR3 sequence is 16 residues long. The chain's CDR3 is CACSTQGSIVKNIQYF. The CDR3 DNA reads TGTGCCTGCAGTACCCAGGGGTCCATCGTCAAAAACATTCAGTACTTC.

The gene calls are TRBV4-3 and TRBJ1-2, with D perhaps matching TRBD1 (6 bases). Germline assignment: CDR1 LGHNA and CDR2 YSLEER. V lost 0 bases, J lost 5 bases, and 13 bases lay in between. The CDR3 is made up of 15 amino acids. In nucleotides, the CDR3 is TGCGCCAGCAGCCAAGATCATAACCAGGGGTATGGCTACACCTTC. This encodes CASSQDHNQGYGYTF.